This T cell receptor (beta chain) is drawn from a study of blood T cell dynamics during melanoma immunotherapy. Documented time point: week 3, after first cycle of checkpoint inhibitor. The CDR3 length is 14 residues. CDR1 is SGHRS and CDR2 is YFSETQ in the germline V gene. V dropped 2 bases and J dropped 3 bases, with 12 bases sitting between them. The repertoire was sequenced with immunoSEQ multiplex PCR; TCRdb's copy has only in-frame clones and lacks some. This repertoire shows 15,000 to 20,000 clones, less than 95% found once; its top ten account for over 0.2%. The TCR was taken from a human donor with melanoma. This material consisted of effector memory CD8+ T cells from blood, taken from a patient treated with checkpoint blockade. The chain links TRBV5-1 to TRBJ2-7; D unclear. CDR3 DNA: TGCGCCAGCAGCTTCGTGGCGGCCGGCTACGAGCAGTACTTC. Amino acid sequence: CASSFVAAGYEQYF.